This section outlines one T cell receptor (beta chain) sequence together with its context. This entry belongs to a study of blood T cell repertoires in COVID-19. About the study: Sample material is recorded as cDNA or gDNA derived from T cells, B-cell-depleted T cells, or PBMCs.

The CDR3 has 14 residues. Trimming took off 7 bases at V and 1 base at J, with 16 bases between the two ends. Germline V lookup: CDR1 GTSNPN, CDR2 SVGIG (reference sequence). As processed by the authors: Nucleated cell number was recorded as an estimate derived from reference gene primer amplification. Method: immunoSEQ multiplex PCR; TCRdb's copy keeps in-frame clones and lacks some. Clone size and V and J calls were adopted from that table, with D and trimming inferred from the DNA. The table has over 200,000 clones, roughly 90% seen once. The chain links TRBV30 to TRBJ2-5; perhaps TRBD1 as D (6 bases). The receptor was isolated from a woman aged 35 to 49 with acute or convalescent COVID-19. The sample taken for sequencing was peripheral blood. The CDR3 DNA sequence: TGTGCCTTTCAACAGGGAGCCGTCCAAGAGACCCAGTACTTC. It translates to CAFQQGAVQETQYF.